Below are 7 T cell receptor beta chains sequenced from a single sample in a study of cytomegalovirus exposure and HLA in healthy donors (dated by TCRdb to 2015 to 2018). Library creation used the immunoSEQ multiplex PCR assay. For the multiplex PCR, a mixture combining 60 forward primers for TCR Vbeta segments and 13 reverse primers for TCR Jbeta segments was used. This is the immuneACCESS table as TCRdb keeps it, with only in-frame sequences that have V and J called. A part of the clones is gone; compared with another copy, unresolved V genes explain less than half, and the rest is unexplained. This sample holds some 190,000 clones; 82% were observed only once. Together, the top ten hold less than 2% of the sample. The sample was PBMCs. These receptors were taken from a man aged 35 to 55 in good health and CMV-seronegative.

The chain couples TRBV5-1 to TRBJ2-3; a weak D match, TRBD1 (5 bases). Looked up from germline, CDR1 is SGHRS and CDR2 is YFSETQ. This CDR3 has 12 amino acids. Trimming took 8 bases from V and 6 from J, leaving 13 bases between them. DNA of the CDR3: TGCGCCAGTTACATTGGGGCGGATACGCAGTATTTT. It yields the protein CASYIGADTQYF.

This clone came up a few times. The chain carries TRBV5-4 and TRBJ1-2; the D is unclear. Germline loops: CDR1 SGHNT, CDR2 YYREEE (reference sequence). The V end lost 4 bases, the J end lost 4 bases, and 8 bases lay between the germline ends. The CDR3 extends over 12 amino acids. The chain's CDR3 is CASSRNSYGYTF. The CDR3 DNA sequence: TGTGCCAGCAGCCGAAACAGCTATGGCTACACCTTC.

This clone showed up just once. This chain connects TRBV28 to TRBJ1-2; D is unclear. CDR1 is MDHEN and CDR2 is SYDVKM in the germline V gene. Trimming cost V 2 bases and J 4 bases, with 8 bases left between them. The CDR3 covers 13 residues. This CDR3 is CASSLNSFYGYTF. In nucleotides, the CDR3 is TGTGCCAGCAGTTTAAACAGCTTCTATGGCTACACCTTC.

The chain recombines TRBV12-5 with TRBJ2-1; a weak D match, TRBD1 (7 bases). There are 14 residues in the CDR3. The V end was cut by 3 bases, the J end by 8 bases, with 14 bases between. The germline CDR1 and CDR2 sequences are LGHNT and FRNRAP. The CDR3 protein is CASGLQGSGDEQFF. CDR3 nucleotide sequence: TGTGCTAGTGGTTTACAGGGGTCGGGGGATGAGCAGTTCTTC.

A few counts support this clone. The rearrangement joins TRBV19 to TRBJ2-5; D gene uncertain. Germline CDR1 LNHDA, CDR2 SQIVND (reference sequence). The CDR3 extends over 16 amino acids. V lost 5 bases and J lost 2, with 18 bases in between. CDR3 DNA: TGTGCCAGTAGTCCCCGCAAAGGTCCCGGGCAAGAGACCCAGTACTTC. It translates to CASSPRKGPGQETQYF.

V gene TRBV6-5 combines with J gene TRBJ2-5; the match to TRBD1 covers 9 bases. The V segment lost 5 bases and the J segment 9 bases; nucleotides outside the gene matches: 13. Germline V gene sequence: CDR1 MNHEY, CDR2 SVGAGI. The length of the CDR3 is 15 residues. CDR3 bases: TGTGCCAGCAGTCGCCTCCCGGGACAGGGCTCGGCCCAGTACTTC. Translation: CASSRLPGQGSAQYF.

The J gene is TRBJ2-1, the V gene TRBV21-1; the DNA was not used to check the table's D call, TRBD1. TRBV21-1 is noted as a pseudogene. The CDR3 loop spans 19 amino acids. This chain's CDR3 is CASSDTRTGETGSYNEQFF. CDR3 DNA sequence: TGTGCCAGCAGCGATACCAGGACAGGGGAAACGGGCTCCTACAATGAGCAGTTCTTC.